The following is a T cell receptor (beta chain) sequence with its context. Its cognate antigen is unknown. The CDR3 is made up of 14 amino acids. Germline V lookup: CDR1 GTSNPN, CDR2 SVGIG (reference sequence). The sample is drawn from a study of monozygotic twins with inflammatory bowel disease. The template-switching step introduced UMIs that carried a 6-nucleotide sample barcode. TCRdb re-called the 5' RACE reads and gives one entry per CDR3 protein, without DNA. This repertoire includes 310,000 or so distinct CDR3 sequences. Study observations and caveats: TCRbeta inverse Simpson diversity was decreased in IBD patients versus healthy co-twins. Distinction of different T cell subtypes was not possible. Especially with disease activity, IBD patients shared fewer clonotypes with others than healthy twins did.

This chain links TRBV30 with TRBJ2-1; TCRdb picks TRBD2, but there is no DNA to check that call. This TCR derives from a human donor with ulcerative colitis or Crohn's disease, or a healthy co-twin of an affected twin (not recorded which). The sequenced sample was blood. The CDR3 is CACFRTSPYNEQFF. The full variable domain, with the rest looked up from reference TRBV30 and TRBJ2-1, is SQTIHQWPATLVQPVGSPLSLECTVEGTSNPNLYWYRQAAGRGLQLLFYSVGIGQISSEVPQNLSASRPQDRQFILSSKKLLLSDSGFYLCACFRTSPYNEQFFGPGTRLTVL.